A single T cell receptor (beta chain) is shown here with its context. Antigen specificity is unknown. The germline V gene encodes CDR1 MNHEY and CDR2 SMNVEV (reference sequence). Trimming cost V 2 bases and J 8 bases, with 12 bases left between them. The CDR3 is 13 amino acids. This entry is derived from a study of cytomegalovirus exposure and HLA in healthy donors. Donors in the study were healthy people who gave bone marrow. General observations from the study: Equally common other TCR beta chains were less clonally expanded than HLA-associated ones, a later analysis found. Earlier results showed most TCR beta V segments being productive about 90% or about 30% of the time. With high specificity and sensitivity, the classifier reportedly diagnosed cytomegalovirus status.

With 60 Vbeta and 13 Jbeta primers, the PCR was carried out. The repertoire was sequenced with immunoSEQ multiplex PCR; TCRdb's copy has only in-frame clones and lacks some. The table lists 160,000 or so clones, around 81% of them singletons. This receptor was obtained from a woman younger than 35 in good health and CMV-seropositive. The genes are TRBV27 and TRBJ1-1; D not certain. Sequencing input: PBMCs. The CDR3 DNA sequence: TGTGCCAGCAGTTTAGGCAGAAGTACAGAAGCTTTCTTT. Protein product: CASSLGRSTEAFF.